The text below deals with one TCR beta chain. In its sample, this clonotype was seen once. Its antigen is unknown. There are no base qualities to consult, and no much larger clone falls within one base. Systemically healthy Caucasian individuals from Russia, 35 to 50 in total and aged roughly 6 to 100 years, were included as donors. Around 9.7 milliliters of peripheral blood were collected from each donor into EDTA-treated Vacutainer tubes. PBMCs were isolated by Ficoll-Paque density-gradient centrifugation, with at least 6.5 million obtained per sample. Total RNA, at least 6 micrograms per sample, was extracted from PBMCs with Trizol reagent. For every donor, flow cytometry on a PBMC aliquot measured the percentage of naive CD45RAhigh/CD27high T cells. This sample stems from a study of blood T cells in healthy people across ages (dated by TCRdb to the mid-2010s). Regarding the study in general: Template switching captured roughly one uniquely barcoded TCR beta cDNA molecule per two T cells in model experiments. To track age-related changes in TCR beta repertoire diversity, the study relied on deep sequencing normalized with unique cDNA molecular identifiers. Four age groups were formed from the donors: young (average roughly 16 years), middle-aged (approximately 42), aged (about 62) and long-lived (around 82). To avoid experimental bias, donors of different ages were randomly spread across the sequencing lanes. Using the same blood draw, the study looked at two additional independent replicas of 1 million unique cDNA reads for two donors, one aged 18 to 30 and the other aged 80 or older. General study outcomes and caveats: Observed TCR beta diversity correlated strongly with the percentage of naive T cells measured by flow cytometry. The long-lived group showed more naive CD4+ T cells, fewer expanded clones and increased TCR diversity than the aged group, suggesting age selection. Because profiling used bulk unsorted PBMCs, naive and antigen-experienced compartments could not be compared conclusively. Donor CMV infection status was unknown, potentially confounding age-related changes in expanded clonotypes. Observed TCR beta diversity per million T cells fell roughly linearly with age, and a significant reduction was already apparent by age about 38. Estimates of total diversity based on one million sequenced T cells were considered lower bounds and underestimates.

Library prep was done by 5' RACE. Sequencing was carried out with an Illumina HiSeq 2500. A second roughly 7 to 11 cycle PCR used a sample-barcoded 5' primer and a J-beta primer mix. Each TCR beta cDNA molecule received a unique molecular identifier from a template-switch 5' adaptor carrying 12 random nucleotides. Each sample yielded at least 3 million CDR3-containing paired-end reads. The Mint cDNA synthesis kit, primed by a TRBC-specific oligonucleotide, was used to synthesize first-strand cDNA from all RNA. Following uracil-DNA glycosylase treatment, a first 18-cycle PCR with universal primers M1SS and BC2_uni_R was performed on all cDNA. The original methods were these. For normalization, 1 million high-quality reads, each with a distinct molecular identifier, were randomly selected from each sample. Instead of being binned into consensus sequences, reads with shared molecular identifiers were discarded. MiTCR, with a Q25 quality threshold and the strictest error-elimination algorithm, was used for CDR3 identification, clonotype clustering and error correction. A nonparametric unseen species model with Euler transformation was used to estimate lower-bound total TCR beta diversity. TCRdb itself trimmed the public reads at Q25 with fastp, ran MiXCR and retained productive beta chains. All rows with the same CDR3 protein become a single entry with the most common DNA and genes. The V and J calls here are based on TCRdb, not the publication. For this sample there are fewer than 1.5 million distinct CDR3 sequences; roughly 40% appear just once. 7% to 9% of the sample goes to the ten largest clones.

The germline V gene specifies SGHAT as CDR1 and FQNNGV as CDR2. V gives up 7 bases and J gives up 1 base, and the segment between their germline ends measures 7 bases. From the cysteine up to the phenylalanine, the CDR3 has a length of 12 residues. The entry retains the CDR3 DNA only, 36 bases that are in frame from base 1. The chain links TRBV11-2 with TRBJ1-1; no D gene is confidently identified. Sequencing input: blood. This TCR came from a woman aged 18-30 years in good health. The CDR3 protein: CASTMGNTEAFF. The sequenced DNA is TGTGCCAGCACCATGGGGAACACTGAAGCTTTCTTT.